Following are 27 T cell receptor beta chains from one sample sequenced in a study of cytomegalovirus exposure and HLA in healthy donors. Assay: immunoSEQ multiplex PCR; the TCRdb copy retains only in-frame clones and omits some. The sample has fewer than 150,000 clones, more than 75% seen once; the top ten hold approximately 4.9%. The specimen sequenced was PBMCs. Every receptor here comes from a man between 18 and 29 years old in good health and CMV-seronegative.

V and J are TRBV14 and TRBJ2-1; tentative D call: TRBD2 (6 bases). Germline lookup yields CDR1 SGHDN and CDR2 FVKESK. The CDR3 has 14 residues. V was pared by 0 bases and J by 10 bases, with 13 bases between. The CDR3 bases are TGTGCCAGCAGCCAAGACGGGCTAGGGAGGGAGCAGTTCTTC. Amino acids: CASSQDGLGREQFF.

J is TRBJ1-4 and V is TRBV5-6; 11 bases are shared with TRBD1. The CDR3 totals 16 residues. Trimming took 4 bases from V and 0 from J; bases not matched to a gene: 2. Germline CDR1 SGHDT, CDR2 YYEEEE. The DNA of the CDR3 is TGTGCCAGCAGCCGGGGACAGGGGGCAACTAATGAAAAACTGTTTTTT. Amino acids: CASSRGQGATNEKLFF. The complete variable domain, with remaining parts taken from reference TRBV5-6 and TRBJ1-4, reads DAGVTQSPTHLIKTRGQQVTLRCSPKSGHDTVSWYQQALGQGPQFIFQYYEEEERQRGNFPDRFSGHQFPNYSSELNVNALLLGDSALYLCASSRGQGATNEKLFFGSGTQLSVL.

The chain is built from TRBV19 and TRBJ2-1; TRBD2 matches at 8 bases. The germline CDR1 and CDR2 sequences are LNHDA and SQIVND (reference sequence). This CDR3 is 15 amino acids long. Trimming removed 4 bases from V and 4 bases from J; junction bases left unmatched: 6. The CDR3 loop is CASSTLAGVYNEQFF. The DNA for the CDR3 is TGTGCCAGTAGTACCCTAGCGGGCGTTTACAATGAGCAGTTCTTC.

The chain is built from TRBV30 and TRBJ1-1, with D perhaps matching TRBD1 (5 bases). The CDR3 consists of 15 residues. The germline V gene encodes CDR1 GTSNPN and CDR2 SVGIG (reference sequence). The V end was cut by 3 bases, the J end by 1 base, with 15 bases between. This chain's CDR3 is CAWRAWGGENTEAFF. CDR3 coding DNA: TGTGCCTGGAGAGCCTGGGGGGGGGAGAACACTGAAGCTTTCTTT.

The V and J genes are TRBV6-1 and TRBJ1-2; tentative D call: TRBD1 (6 bases). The V end lost 2 bases, the J end lost 7 bases, and 17 bases lay between the germline ends. The CDR3 runs 15 residues. The germline V gene has CDR1 MNHNS and CDR2 SASEGT. CDR3 coding DNA: TGTGCCAGCAGTGAATTCCGCGGGGGGGCGATTGGCTACACCTTC. It encodes CASSEFRGGAIGYTF.

The chain has TRBV9 and TRBJ2-1, with a tentative D call TRBD1 (5 bases). The CDR3 is 12 residues long. Germline V gene sequence: CDR1 SGDLS, CDR2 YYNGEE. The V end was cut by 4 bases, the J end by 6 bases, with 8 bases between. CDR3 DNA: TGTGCCAGCAGCCCCCAGGGCAATGAGCAGTTCTTC. It is translated as CASSPQGNEQFF.

The rearrangement links TRBV5-1 to TRBJ1-4; D gene uncertain. Germline CDR1 and CDR2: SGHRS and YFSETQ. This CDR3 has 15 residues. The V end was cut by 2 bases, the J end by 2 bases, with 10 bases between. The CDR3 sequence is CASSFTSTTNEKLFF. Written as DNA, the CDR3 is TGCGCCAGCAGCTTCACATCCACCACTAATGAAAAACTGTTTTTT.

This chain joins TRBV2 and TRBJ2-1; 8 bases are a match to TRBD2. CDR1 SNHLY and CDR2 FYNNEI come from the germline V gene. V shed 5 bases, J shed 6 bases, and the junction held 12 bases outside the gene matches. The CDR3 has 16 amino acids. The CDR3, as DNA: TGTGCCAGCAGTTTTCAAGCGGGGGCCCCTCGCAATGAGCAGTTCTTC. Its translation: CASSFQAGAPRNEQFF. The full variable domain, with the rest looked up from reference TRBV2 and TRBJ2-1, is EPEVTQTPSHQVTQMGQEVILRCVPISNHLYFYWYRQILGQKVEFLVSFYNNEISEKSEIFDDQFSVERPDGSNFTLKIRSTKLEDSAMYFCASSFQAGAPRNEQFFGPGTRLTVL.

The V gene is TRBV4-2, the J gene TRBJ2-2; 8 bases align to TRBD2. CDR1 and CDR2 (germline): LGHNA, YNFKEQ. The CDR3 consists of 17 residues. The V and J ends lost 0 bases and 3 bases, in that order; junction bases with no gene match: 6. The CDR3 protein is CASSQDPGGPDTGELFF. Written as DNA, the CDR3 is TGTGCCAGCAGCCAAGATCCGGGGGGGCCCGACACCGGGGAGCTGTTTTTT.

The gene calls are TRBV7-9 and TRBJ1-1; 8 nucleotides agree with TRBD1. The CDR3 consists of 16 residues. V lost 6 bases and J lost 4; bases outside the gene matches: 13. The germline V gene encodes CDR1 SEHNR and CDR2 FQNEAQ (reference sequence). The CDR3: CASSRTGNSWGTEAFF. The CDR3 region has the DNA TGTGCCAGCAGTCGGACAGGGAACTCCTGGGGCACTGAAGCTTTCTTT.

This chain uses TRBV7-9 with TRBJ2-1; 8 bases align to TRBD2. The CDR3 spans 14 residues. In germline, CDR1 is SEHNR, CDR2 FQNEAQ (reference sequence). The V gene end was trimmed by 6 bases and the J gene end by 4 bases; junction bases not matched to a gene: 5. The DNA of the CDR3 is TGTGCCAGCAGTCGGCTAGCGGGTTACAATGAGCAGTTCTTC. It specifies CASSRLAGYNEQFF.

The chain combines TRBV12-5 with TRBJ2-3; D remains ambiguous. Germline lookup yields CDR1 LGHNT and CDR2 FRNRAP. This CDR3 is built from 12 residues. V lost 4 bases and J 6 bases, leaving 8 bases between the germline ends. CDR3 bases: TGTGCTAGTGGTTCCCCTATGGATACGCAGTATTTT. Its translation is CASGSPMDTQYF.

The CDR3 bases are TGTGCCAGCAGTTACTCCCTCGACAGGTCTGGGGAGCAGTACTTC. Translated: CASSYSLDRSGEQYF. The chain recombines TRBV6-5 with TRBJ2-7, with D possibly being TRBD1 (6 bases). The V end lost 0 bases, the J end lost 7 bases, and 16 bases lay between the germline ends. CDR3 size: 15 residues. Germline V gives CDR1 MNHEY, CDR2 SVGAGI.

This clone has only a few counts. The chain carries TRBV6-5 and TRBJ2-7; 8 positions agree with TRBD2. The CDR3 runs 15 residues. Germline CDR1 MNHEY, CDR2 SVGAGI. Unmatched junction bases numbered 9, after V lost 5 bases and J lost 3 bases. The CDR3 DNA follows: TGTGCCAGCAGTCTAGGGGTAGCGGGACTCTACGAGCAGTACTTC. Residues: CASSLGVAGLYEQYF.

The rearrangement links TRBV10-2 to TRBJ2-7; 12 bases agree with TRBD2. V shed 3 bases and J 4 bases; nucleotides not matched to a gene: 16. CDR1 is WSHSY, CDR2 SAAADI, per germline. CDR3 length equals 19 residues. In DNA form, the CDR3 reads TGCGCCAGCAGTGATATCAGGGGCCGTCTAGCGGGAGGGCCGTACGAGCAGTACTTC. Protein product: CASSDIRGRLAGGPYEQYF.

The V call is TRBV4-2, the J call TRBJ2-1; possibly TRBD1 for D (6 bases). CDR1 is LGHNA, CDR2 YNFKEQ, per germline. Trimming took 0 bases from V and 9 from J, leaving 12 bases between them. The CDR3 spans 14 residues. CDR3 in DNA: TGTGCCAGCAGCCAAGATGTACAGGGCGGTGAGCAGTTCTTC. It translates to CASSQDVQGGEQFF.

This sequence joins TRBV6-1 and TRBJ1-1, with 8 bases matching TRBD1. The CDR3 is 13 residues long. V lost 5 bases, J lost 5 bases, and 4 bases stayed unmatched. CDR1 is MNHNS, CDR2 SASEGT, per germline. In nucleotides, the CDR3 is TGTGCCAGCAGTACACAGGGGGGTACTGAAGCTTTCTTT. It specifies CASSTQGGTEAFF.

The CDR3 loop is CASSGRQGLDEKLFF. DNA for the CDR3: TGTGCCAGCAGCGGACGACAGGGTCTGGATGAAAAACTGTTTTTT. This rearrangement joins TRBV5-6 to TRBJ1-4; 7 nucleotides agree with TRBD1. With V trimmed by 4 bases and J by 6 bases, 9 bases remained unmatched. CDR3 length equals 15 residues. CDR1 is SGHDT and CDR2 is YYEEEE in the germline V gene.

J is TRBJ2-3 and V is TRBV6-5; 9 nucleotides agree with TRBD1. V shed 6 bases and J 6 bases; nucleotides not matched to a gene: 10. Germline CDR1 MNHEY, CDR2 SVGAGI. The CDR3 covers 15 residues. The CDR3, as DNA: TGTGCCAGCAGGAAACAGGGGGCCACCGCGGATACGCAGTATTTT. Translating gives CASRKQGATADTQYF.

This clone was observed once. This rearrangement joins TRBV9 to TRBJ2-7; TRBD2 agrees at 8 bases. J was trimmed by 0 bases and V by 4 bases; bases with no gene match: 3. The CDR3 is 14 residues long. The germline CDR1 and CDR2 sequences are SGDLS and YYNGEE. The CDR3, as DNA: TGTGCCAGCAGCCCCAGCGGGAGCTCCTACGAGCAGTACTTC. It translates to CASSPSGSSYEQYF.

The chain employs TRBV9 and TRBJ2-5, with D possibly TRBD1 on 6 matching bases. The germline CDR1 and CDR2 sequences are SGDLS and YYNGEE. V shed 2 bases and J shed 4 bases, with 15 bases lying between them. CDR3 length: 15 amino acids. The CDR3 DNA sequence: TGTGCCAGCAGCGTTCTAGGACAGTTGCTAGAGACCCAGTACTTC. Its protein product is CASSVLGQLLETQYF.

This clone was observed a single time. The genes are TRBV5-1 and TRBJ2-3, with TRBD2 matching 15 bases. From germline, CDR1 is SGHRS and CDR2 YFSETQ. V was clipped by 4 bases and J by 4 bases; unmatched bases: 4. The CDR3 consists of 16 residues. The CDR3 here is CASSPGLAGGADTQYF. The CDR3 DNA sequence: TGCGCCAGCAGCCCGGGACTAGCGGGAGGAGCAGATACGCAGTATTTT. Filled out from reference TRBV5-1 and TRBJ2-3, the complete variable domain reads KAGVTQTPRYLIKTRGQQVTLSCSPISGHRSVSWYQQTPGQGLQFLFEYFSETQRNKGNFPGRFSGRQFSNSRSEMNVSTLELGDSALYLCASSPGLAGGADTQYFGPGTRLTVL.

This rearrangement joins TRBV30 to TRBJ1-5; D may be TRBD1 (6 bases). With 4 bases removed from V and 1 base from J, the gap between germline ends came to 11 bases. Germline loops: CDR1 GTSNPN, CDR2 SVGIG (reference sequence). This CDR3 is 14 amino acids long. The CDR3 region has the DNA TGTGCCTGGAATACAGGACAGAGCAATCAGCCCCAGCATTTT. This codes for CAWNTGQSNQPQHF.

This clone was detected ten times or more. The chain links TRBV7-9 to TRBJ2-1, with TRBD1 matching over 8 bases. This CDR3 comprises 14 residues. Germline V gives CDR1 SEHNR, CDR2 FQNEAQ (reference sequence). Trimming cost V 5 bases and J 5 bases; bases outside gene matches: 5. Written as DNA, the CDR3 is TGTGCCAGCAGCGGCGGGACAGGCAACAATGAGCAGTTCTTC. Protein product: CASSGGTGNNEQFF.

CDR3 nucleotides: TGTGCCATCAGTGACCCTACACTAGCCAGAGCCCCGGGCGCTGAAGCTTTCTTT. The encoded protein is CAISDPTLARAPGAEAFF. The chain links TRBV10-3 to TRBJ1-1; no clear D. V was pared by 3 bases and J by 6 bases, with 26 bases between. Germline CDR1 reads ENHRY; CDR2 reads SYGVKD. CDR3 length: 18 amino acids.

The gene calls are TRBV5-8 and TRBJ2-3; no definite D call. V was trimmed by 0 bases and J by 4 bases, leaving 12 bases between them. The CDR3 consists of 15 residues. Germline CDR1 is SGHTS and CDR2 is YDEGEE. The CDR3 DNA reads as TGTGCCAGCAGCTTGGGAGGTTCGTATGCAGATACGCAGTATTTT. The encoded protein is CASSLGGSYADTQYF.

This clone was picked up one time. The chain uses TRBV25-1 and TRBJ2-2; 8 bases map to TRBD1. Germline CDR1 and CDR2: MGHDK and SYGVNS. The CDR3 is made up of 15 amino acids. Trimming removed 4 bases from V and 1 base from J; junction bases left unmatched: 2. CDR3: CASSATGGNTGELFF. CDR3 DNA: TGTGCCAGCAGTGCAACAGGGGGGAACACCGGGGAGCTGTTTTTT.